This T cell receptor beta chain is drawn from a study of beta chain features in type 1 diabetes. Overall study findings and caveats: Type 1 diabetes patients showed a moderate but significant shortening of TCRB CDR3s in all four CD4+ subsets.

The CDR3 covers 15 residues. From germline, CDR1 is MNHEY and CDR2 SMNVEV (reference sequence). After removal of 5 bases from V and 5 bases from J, the junction contained 10 bases not matched to a gene. This clone was seen a few times. Its antigen is undetermined. TCRB transcripts that were expressed got sequenced, as all of the isolated RNA had been reverse transcribed. The protocol was immunoSEQ multiplex PCR, while the TCRdb copy is restricted to in-frame clones and leaves out a portion. The data contain about 150,000 clones, 7.8% of them singletons. Sequencing input: central memory CD4+ T cells from blood. The TCR was taken from a woman between 35 and 50 years old with type 1 diabetes. The J gene is TRBJ1-1, the V gene TRBV27, with TRBD1 matching 8 bases. The DNA of the CDR3 is TGTGCCAGCAGTCTACGGACAGGGCGAGTTACTGAAGCTTTCTTT. Its translation: CASSLRTGRVTEAFF.